The clone carrying this T cell receptor (beta chain) showed up many times. Its antigen is undetermined. Trimming removed 3 bases from V and 8 bases from J, with 14 bases in between. The CDR3 length is 15 residues. Germline CDR1 reads SNHLY; CDR2 reads FYNNEI. Diagnosis relied on clinical symptoms, serum thyroxine, TRAb, thyroid ultrasound and orbital computed tomography. Researchers took RNA transcripts and amplified TCR beta CDR3 regions from them. The workflow started with a first-round RT-PCR run with HTBI primers and then moved on to a second-round multiplex PCR. A single record per CDR3 protein comes from TCRdb applying MiXCR to the multiplex PCR reads. The sample lists approximately 1.2 million distinct CDR3 sequences, 35% to 45% seen once, with 8.5% to 14% in the top ten. This sample stems from a study of Graves' ophthalmopathy and Graves' hyperthyroidism. For the study at large: The term stable hyperthyroidism indicated an absence of ophthalmopathy within 18 months of follow-up.

Regarding the study as a whole: Most expanded thyroid clonotypes above 0.001 frequency also appeared in blood.

The TCR was taken from an adult man with Graves' hyperthyroidism. V and J are TRBV2 and TRBJ1-6; D is perhaps TRBD1 (6 bases). The sample was peripheral blood or thyroid tissue (not recorded which). This CDR3 is CASSETGPRYSPLHF. The DNA for the CDR3 is TGTGCCAGCAGTGAGACAGGCCCCAGATATTCACCCCTCCACTTT.